The 20 T cell receptor beta chains below come from one sample, sequenced in a study of blood T cells in healthy people across ages. With a J-beta primer mix and a sample-barcoded 5' primer, a second PCR ran about 7 to 12 cycles. TCRdb re-derived calls from the 5' RACE reads in MiXCR, one entry per CDR3 protein. The sample lists roughly 1.5 million distinct CDR3 sequences, 42% seen once, with roughly 3.7% in the top ten. Sequenced input: blood. Receptors were obtained from a woman under 30 in good health.

To note about this clonotype: One junction end does not reproduce the germline sequence, and a read error may be involved. The chain links TRBV7-8 to TRBJ1-1; 8 bases are shared with TRBD1. The CDR3 contains 15 residues. Germline V lookup: CDR1 SGHVS, CDR2 FQNEAQ. The CDR3 sequence: CASSLWDRQNTEAFF. CDR3 nucleotides: TGTGCCAGCAGCCTATGGGACAGGCAAAACACTGAAGCTTTTTTT.

This clonotype was recorded once. The rearrangement links TRBV20-1 to TRBJ1-2; 8 nucleotides align to TRBD1. Germline loops: CDR1 DFQATT, CDR2 SNEGSKA (reference sequence). The CDR3 extends over 14 amino acids. The V gene end was trimmed by 0 bases and the J gene end by 6 bases; junction bases not matched to a gene: 6. CDR3 nucleotide sequence: TGCAGTGCTAGAGAGGCAGGGGGCAGGCATGGCTACACCTTC. Translating gives CSAREAGGRHGYTF.

As regards this clonotype: A junction boundary mismatches the germline segment, possibly from a read error. The chain uses TRBV25-1 and TRBJ1-6; D call uncertain. Germline CDR1 MGHDK, CDR2 SYGVNS. This CDR3 is built from 15 residues. In DNA form, the CDR3 reads TGTGTCAGCAGTGAACCGACCTCCTATAATTCACCCCTCCACTTT. Translated: CVSSEPTSYNSPLHF.

There are many counts of this clonotype. V gene TRBV7-2 combines with J gene TRBJ2-1; D may be TRBD1 or TRBD2 (5 bases each). Germline CDR1 is SGHTA and CDR2 is FQGNSA. The CDR3 is made up of 14 amino acids. Trimming shortened V by 3 bases and J by 9 bases, and 15 bases separated the two germline ends. CDR3 in DNA: TGTGCCAGCAGCTTCCCCACTAGGGGCATTGAGCAGTTCTTC. Translated, it gives CASSFPTRGIEQFF.

This clonotype was observed many times. CDR3 in amino acids: CASSTDYEQYF. The CDR3 DNA sequence: TGTGCCAGCAGCACCGATTACGAGCAGTACTTC. The J gene is TRBJ2-7, the V gene TRBV18; D is undetermined. CDR1 is KGHSH and CDR2 is LQKENI in the germline V gene. This CDR3 spans 11 amino acids. V shed 8 bases and J shed 4 bases, with 9 bases lying between them.

J is TRBJ1-2 and V is TRBV4-3; the D is unclear. Trimming shortened V by 5 bases and J by 3 bases, and 16 bases separated the two germline ends. Germline lookup yields CDR1 LGHNA and CDR2 YSLEER. The CDR3 has 15 amino acids. The CDR3 DNA sequence: TGCGCCAGCAGCGCCGACCTCAACGAGGACTATGGCTACACCTTC. Amino acids: CASSADLNEDYGYTF.

The rearrangement uses TRBV2 and TRBJ2-3, with 8 bases lining up with TRBD1. CDR1 and CDR2 from the germline V gene are SNHLY and FYNNEI. The V and J ends lost 7 bases and 2 bases, in that order; junction bases with no gene match: 5. The CDR3 extends over 14 amino acids. CDR3 DNA: TGTGCCAGCAAGAGGACAGGGCCCACAGATACGCAGTATTTT. Its translation: CASKRTGPTDTQYF.

This chain uses TRBV24-1 with TRBJ2-5; TRBD2 matches at 12 bases. The V and J ends lost 5 bases and 0 bases, in that order; junction bases with no gene match: 18. The length of the CDR3 is 21 residues. Germline values: CDR1 KGHDR, CDR2 SFDVKD. The CDR3 DNA reads as TGTGCCACCAGTGCGCCTAAATGGACTAGCGGGGCGACCGAGTACCAAGAGACCCAGTACTTC. It specifies CATSAPKWTSGATEYQETQYF.

In this sample, this clonotype turned up many times. The chain uses TRBV7-2 and TRBJ2-5; 14 bases match TRBD2. CDR1 is SGHTA and CDR2 is FQGNSA in the germline V gene. The CDR3 is 16 amino acids. With V trimmed by 3 bases and J by 1 base, 1 base remained unmatched. CDR3 sequence (DNA): TGTGCCAGCAGCTTGGGGACTAGCGGGGGCCAAGAGACCCAGTACTTC. It codes for CASSLGTSGGQETQYF.

This clonotype has just a few counts. This chain links TRBV27 with TRBJ1-2; 7 nucleotides agree with TRBD1. V dropped 5 bases and J dropped 4; count of bases not matched to a gene: 10. The CDR3 has 15 residues. Germline V gene data show CDR1 as MNHEY and CDR2 as SMNVEV (reference sequence). CDR3 residues: CASSPQATGPYGYTF. The CDR3, as DNA: TGTGCCAGCAGTCCCCAGGCGACAGGGCCCTATGGCTACACCTTC.

J is TRBJ2-1 and V is TRBV27, with 15 bases fitting TRBD2. Trimming took 5 bases from V and 9 from J; bases not matched to a gene: 8. This CDR3 is 16 amino acids long. The germline V gene has CDR1 MNHEY and CDR2 SMNVEV (reference sequence). CDR3 DNA sequence: TGTGCCAGCAGTAAACCGGGACTAGCGGGGGGCTCTGAGCAGTTCTTC. Amino acids: CASSKPGLAGGSEQFF.

The chain employs TRBV6-6 and TRBJ2-1, with 7 bases lining up with TRBD1. There are 15 residues in the CDR3. The V segment lost 0 bases and the J segment 4 bases; nucleotides outside the gene matches: 3. CDR1 and CDR2 from the germline V gene are MNHNY and SVGAGI (reference sequence). The CDR3 here is CASSYSGQVYNEQFF. CDR3 coding DNA: TGTGCCAGCAGTTACTCCGGACAGGTATACAATGAGCAGTTCTTC.

This clonotype was found a few times. This chain uses TRBV5-4 with TRBJ2-7; D is possibly TRBD1 (5 bases). Germline values: CDR1 SGHNT, CDR2 YYREEE (reference sequence). CDR3 length equals 14 residues. The V end was cut by 3 bases, the J end by 0 bases, with 10 bases between. CDR3 loop: CASSSTGYSYEQYF. CDR3 sequence (DNA): TGTGCCAGCAGCTCTACAGGATACTCCTACGAGCAGTACTTC.

A few counts support this clonotype. V gene TRBV15 combines with J gene TRBJ1-1; possible D gene TRBD1, 5 bases. The CDR3 is 13 amino acids. The V gene's germline CDR1 is LNHNV and CDR2 YYDKDF (reference sequence). V gave up 3 bases and J gave up 5 bases, with 10 bases separating them. The CDR3 is CATSSNRGTEAFF. The CDR3, as DNA: TGTGCCACCAGCAGCAACCGGGGGACTGAAGCTTTCTTT.

The chain couples TRBV9 to TRBJ2-6; 7 bases map to TRBD1. CDR3 size: 15 residues. From germline, CDR1 is SGDLS and CDR2 YYNGEE. V gave up 1 base and J gave up 12 bases; unmatched junction bases: 10. This chain's CDR3 is CASSVFRDSPSVLTF. The CDR3 DNA reads TGTGCCAGCAGCGTATTCCGGGACAGCCCCTCCGTCCTGACTTTC.

A few counts support this clonotype. The J gene is TRBJ2-2, the V gene TRBV29-1, with D possibly TRBD1 on 5 matching bases. Germline lookup yields CDR1 SQVTM and CDR2 ANQGSEA. The CDR3 covers 13 residues. With 6 bases removed from V and 0 bases from J, the gap between germline ends came to 8 bases. CDR3 in amino acids: CSVLDTNTGELFF. DNA for the CDR3: TGCAGCGTCCTGGACACGAACACCGGGGAGCTGTTTTTT.

This chain links TRBV20-1 with TRBJ2-6; tentatively, D is TRBD1 or TRBD2 (6 bases each). With 3 bases removed from V and 1 base from J, the gap between germline ends came to 13 bases. The V gene's germline CDR1 is DFQATT and CDR2 SNEGSKA (reference sequence). This CDR3 comprises 16 residues. CDR3 nucleotide sequence: TGCAGTGCTAGTATCGGGGGCGTGTCTGGGGCCAACGTCCTGACTTTC. Its translation: CSASIGGVSGANVLTF.

This clonotype has more than one count but fewer than ten. This chain joins TRBV29-1 and TRBJ2-7, with 7 bases matching TRBD2. V lost 0 bases and J lost 0; bases outside the gene matches: 11. There are 17 residues in the CDR3. Germline V gene data show CDR1 as SQVTM and CDR2 as ANQGSEA. This CDR3 reads CSVEDPGEGYSSYEQYF. CDR3 in DNA: TGCAGCGTTGAAGATCCGGGGGAGGGGTACAGCTCCTACGAGCAGTACTTC.

V and J are TRBV7-9 and TRBJ2-7, with a tentative D call TRBD1 (6 bases). Deletions cut 5 bases from V and 5 bases from J, with 16 bases between. The CDR3 is 14 amino acids. Germline V gene data show CDR1 as SEHNR and CDR2 as FQNEAQ (reference sequence). The CDR3 DNA reads TGTGCCAGCAGCAGTACAGGGTCATGGGACGAGCAGTACTTC. It is translated as CASSSTGSWDEQYF.

A few counts support this clonotype. V and J are TRBV7-2 and TRBJ1-1; D uncertain. The CDR3 covers 14 residues. V was trimmed by 7 bases and J by 3 bases, leaving 15 bases between them. Looked up from germline, CDR1 is SGHTA and CDR2 is FQGNSA. The CDR3 DNA follows: TGTGCCAGCACCTTCCCGGATGGGTACACTGAAGCTTTCTTT. Residues: CASTFPDGYTEAFF.